Each of the 17 T cell receptor beta chains below was sequenced from the same sample in a study of blood T cell repertoires in COVID-19. The table came from immunoSEQ multiplex PCR; TCRdb's copy has only in-frame clones and leaves some out. Of about 210,000 clones listed, under 90% are singletons. Sequencing was performed on PBMCs or T cells enriched from blood (not recorded which). The receptor source for this set is a woman aged 50 to 60 with acute COVID-19.

The chain combines TRBV18 with TRBJ2-7; TRBD2 agrees at 10 bases. V was pared by 5 bases and J by 3 bases, with 7 bases of the junction left unmatched. Germline CDR1 is KGHSH and CDR2 is LQKENI. The CDR3 loop spans 15 amino acids. The CDR3 DNA reads as TGTGCCAGCTCATGGACTAGCGGAGAAATCTACGAGCAGTACTTC. As protein: CASSWTSGEIYEQYF.

V usage is TRBV28 and J usage is TRBJ1-4; TRBD1 might be the D (6 bases). V dropped 7 bases and J dropped 6 bases, with 18 bases sitting between them. Looked up from germline, CDR1 is MDHEN and CDR2 is SYDVKM. This CDR3 comprises 15 residues. Written as DNA, the CDR3 is TGTGCCAGCACCCGAAGGGGGACCGGGGATGAAAAACTGTTTTTT. Protein product: CASTRRGTGDEKLFF. Full variable domain (missing parts from reference TRBV28 and TRBJ1-4): DVKVTQSSRYLVKRTGEKVFLECVQDMDHENMFWYRQDPGLGLRLIYFSYDVKMKEKGDIPEGYSVSREKKERFSLILESASTNQTSMYLCASTRRGTGDEKLFFGSGTQLSVL.

The V call is TRBV7-3, the J call TRBJ2-2; 7 nucleotides align to TRBD2. This CDR3 is 18 amino acids long. The V and J ends lost 5 bases and 1 base, in that order; junction bases with no gene match: 13. Germline assignment: CDR1 SGHTA and CDR2 FQGTGA. The CDR3, as DNA: TGTGCCAGCAGCCCCTCCCGGGGAGCGGGGATGAACACCGGGGAGCTGTTTTTT. This sequence encodes CASSPSRGAGMNTGELFF. The entire variable domain, with the rest obtained from reference TRBV7-3 and TRBJ2-2, is as follows: GAGVSQTPSNKVTEKGKYVELRCDPISGHTALYWYRQSLGQGPEFLIYFQGTGAADDSGLPNDRFFAVRPEGSVSTLKIQRTERGDSAVYLCASSPSRGAGMNTGELFFGEGSRLTVL.

This chain joins TRBV28 and TRBJ2-5; D is perhaps TRBD2 (6 bases). V lost 3 bases and J 4 bases, leaving 15 bases between the germline ends. The CDR3 loop spans 15 amino acids. Germline-derived CDR1 and CDR2 are MDHEN and SYDVKM. The CDR3 reads CASSFLGLGGETQYF. The CDR3 DNA reads TGTGCCAGCAGTTTTTTGGGCCTGGGGGGAGAGACCCAGTACTTC.

The V and J genes are TRBV9 and TRBJ1-3; TRBD1 matches at 8 bases. With 0 bases clipped from V and 0 bases from J, the junction kept 8 bases outside the gene matches. CDR3 length equals 18 residues. Germline V gene lookup returns CDR1 SGDLS and CDR2 YYNGEE. CDR3 in DNA: TGTGCCAGCAGCGTAGGGACAGGGCGCCGCATCTCTGGAAACACCATATATTTT. Translating it yields CASSVGTGRRISGNTIYF.

The chain combines TRBV7-2 with TRBJ2-5; a possible D gene is TRBD2 (6 bases). There are 17 residues in the CDR3. Trimming took 0 bases from V and 5 from J, leaving 19 bases between them. CDR1 and CDR2 (germline): SGHTA, FQGNSA. The CDR3: CASSLAVLHGGVETQYF. Written as DNA, the CDR3 is TGTGCCAGCAGCTTAGCAGTCCTTCACGGGGGTGTGGAGACCCAGTACTTC.

The rearrangement uses TRBV15 and TRBJ2-2; 8 bases are a match to TRBD1. After removal of 9 bases from V and 4 bases from J, the junction contained 16 bases not matched to a gene. The CDR3 covers 17 residues. The V gene's germline CDR1 is LNHNV and CDR2 YYDKDF (reference sequence). The CDR3 sequence: CATKKTLDRVGTGELFF. The CDR3 coding sequence is TGTGCCACTAAAAAGACATTGGACAGGGTGGGCACCGGGGAGCTGTTTTTT.

V usage is TRBV18 and J usage is TRBJ2-7; no clear D. CDR3 length: 14 residues. V shed 5 bases and J shed 0 bases, with 11 bases lying between them. In germline, CDR1 is KGHSH, CDR2 LQKENI. In nucleotides, the CDR3 is TGTGCCAGCTCAGAGTTGAGGAGCTCCTACGAGCAGTACTTC. Residues: CASSELRSSYEQYF.

With respect to this clone: The junction differs from germline at one of its ends, possibly a read error. The same CDR3 also results from other DNA sequences found in this sample. The chain carries TRBV5-1 and TRBJ1-4; TRBD1 is a possible D gene (6 bases). The length of the CDR3 is 15 residues. Germline V gives CDR1 SGHRS, CDR2 YFSETQ. The CDR3 bases are TGTGCCAGCAGCCTAGAGACAGGAAGGGGTGAAAAACTGTTTTTT. Protein sequence: CASSLETGRGEKLFF.

The genes are TRBV18 and TRBJ1-4, with 7 positions matching TRBD1. The length of the CDR3 is 15 residues. The junction had 6 bases not matched to a gene; V was cut back by 6 bases and J by 2 bases. Germline CDR1 and CDR2: KGHSH and LQKENI. The CDR3 coding sequence is TGTGCCAGCTCTCCTGAACAGGGGACTAATGAAAAACTGTTTTTT. It yields the protein CASSPEQGTNEKLFF.

The J gene is TRBJ2-7, the V gene TRBV6-5; D might be TRBD1 (6 bases). CDR1 and CDR2 (germline): MNHEY, SVGAGI. CDR3 size: 15 residues. The V end was cut by 2 bases, the J end by 1 base, with 12 bases between. The CDR3, as DNA: TGTGCCAGCAGTTACAGAATTGGACAGTCCTACGAGCAGTACTTC. Its protein product is CASSYRIGQSYEQYF.

CDR3 sequence (DNA): TGTGCCTGGAGGGGACGGGGGTTCGACCGGCGGTACACCTTC. Its protein is CAWRGRGFDRRYTF. The chain couples TRBV30 to TRBJ1-2, with D possibly TRBD1 on 5 matching bases. The CDR3 is made up of 14 amino acids. Germline CDR1 is GTSNPN and CDR2 is SVGIG (reference sequence). With 3 bases removed from V and 11 bases from J, the gap between germline ends came to 22 bases.

The gene calls are TRBV7-3 and TRBJ1-1, with D unclear. The CDR3 totals 13 residues. Germline values: CDR1 SGHTA, CDR2 FQGTGA. V was trimmed by 2 bases and J by 4 bases, leaving 8 bases between them. The CDR3 DNA reads TGTGCCAGCAGCTTAGTCCCGGGCACTGAAGCTTTCTTT. It encodes CASSLVPGTEAFF.

The gene calls are TRBV12-5 and TRBJ2-2, with 10 bases aligning to TRBD2. V shed 6 bases, J shed 0 bases, and the junction held 10 bases outside the gene matches. The CDR3 spans 18 residues. Germline lookup yields CDR1 LGHNT and CDR2 FRNRAP. As DNA, the CDR3 is TGTGCTAGTGGGCTTGGGCTAGCGGGGGCCGCGAACACCGGGGAGCTGTTTTTT. The encoded protein is CASGLGLAGAANTGELFF.

This sequence joins TRBV5-4 and TRBJ1-4, with 11 bases matching TRBD1. V lost 0 bases, J lost 3 bases, and 1 base stayed unmatched. The CDR3 covers 16 residues. Germline V gene data show CDR1 as SGHNT and CDR2 as YYREEE (reference sequence). The CDR3 is CASSLGTGGSNEKLFF. Written as DNA, the CDR3 is TGTGCCAGCAGCTTGGGGACAGGGGGCTCTAATGAAAAACTGTTTTTT.

The CDR3 sequence is CSASKQGLLSPLHF. The CDR3 bases are TGCAGTGCTAGTAAGCAGGGGCTTCTATCACCCCTCCACTTT. The V and J genes are TRBV20-1 and TRBJ1-6; D perhaps matches TRBD1 (6 bases). The V end lost 3 bases, the J end lost 10 bases, and 16 bases lay between the germline ends. The CDR3 contains 14 residues. Per the germline V gene, CDR1 is DFQATT and CDR2 is SNEGSKA (reference sequence).

V gene TRBV12-3 or TRBV12-4 combines with J gene TRBJ1-1, with D unresolved. The CDR3 totals 13 residues. The V gene lost 0 bases and the J gene lost 9 bases, with 11 bases spanning the gap. The CDR3 protein is CASSLAQYSQAFF. Written as DNA, the CDR3 is TGTGCCAGCAGTTTAGCGCAGTACAGCCAAGCTTTCTTT.